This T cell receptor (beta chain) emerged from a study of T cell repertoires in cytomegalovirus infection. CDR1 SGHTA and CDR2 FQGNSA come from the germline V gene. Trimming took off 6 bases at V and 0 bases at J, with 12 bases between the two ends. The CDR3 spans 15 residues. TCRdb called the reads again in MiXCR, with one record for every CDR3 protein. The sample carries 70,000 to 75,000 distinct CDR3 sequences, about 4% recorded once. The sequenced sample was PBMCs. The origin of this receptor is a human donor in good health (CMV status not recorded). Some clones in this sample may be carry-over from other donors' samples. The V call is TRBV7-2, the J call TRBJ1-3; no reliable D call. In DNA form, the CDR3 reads TGTGCCAGCAGGAATACAGTCAGCTCTGGAAACACCATATATTTT. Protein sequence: CASRNTVSSGNTIYF. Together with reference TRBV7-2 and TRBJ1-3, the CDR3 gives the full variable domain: GAGVSQSPSNKVTEKGKDVELRCDPISGHTALYWYRQSLGQGLEFLIYFQGNSAPDKSGLPSDRFSAERTGGSVSTLTIQRTQQEDSAVYLCASRNTVSSGNTIYFGEGSWLTVV.